The clone carrying this TCR beta chain was counted between two and nine times. The antigen remains undetermined. Time point in this sample: patch test 1, 2 weeks after DPC sensitization. Treatment in this sample: therapeutic diphenylcyclopropenone sensitization with weekly scalp DPC. Alopecia patients between 18 and 70 years old and suitable for DPC were used as donors. The data originate from a study of human T cells and chemical hapten exposure. Looking at the study overall: Alopecia areata, totalis or universalis was found in mostly female patients. Study observations and caveats: Sensitizing to DPC left TCRs with a frequency above 1 in 1000 unaltered.

Trimming took off 5 bases at V and 1 base at J, with 11 bases between the two ends. The V gene's germline CDR1 is DFQATT and CDR2 SNEGSKA (reference sequence). The CDR3 sequence is 13 residues long. Single cDNA molecules in the library carried unique molecular identifiers attached during preparation. One entry per CDR3 protein results from TCRdb running MiXCR on the RACE reads. This sample has about 360,000 distinct CDR3 sequences, with approximately 6.3% found just once. This TCR derives from a woman aged 18-29 years with alopecia areata. Some clones in this sample may be carry-over from other donors' samples. Sequencing used whole blood, obtained in connection with sensitization to the hapten diphenylcyclopropenone (DPC). The chain joins TRBV20-1 to TRBJ1-1, with D possibly TRBD1 on 5 matching bases. Here the CDR3 DNA reads TGCAGTGCTGCTAGGACACAGAACACTGAAGCTTTCTTT. It codes for CSAARTQNTEAFF.